This section outlines one T cell receptor beta chain sequence together with its context. The data were produced by immunoSEQ multiplex PCR, yet TCRdb's version contains in-frame clones alone and is incomplete. The sample consists of more than 2,000,000 clones, about 92% of them appearing once. This record belongs to a study of shared clonotypes between healthy human individuals. There are 11 residues in the CDR3. Germline CDR1 reads DFQATT; CDR2 reads SNEGSKA (reference sequence). Sequencing was done on a sample of naive CD4+ T cells sorted from blood. The subset is: CD45RA+ positively selected. The source is a man younger than 35 in good health. The rearrangement uses TRBV20-1 and TRBJ2-3, with D possibly being TRBD2 (5 bases). DNA for the CDR3: TGCACCTTATCGGGGACAGATACGCAGTATTTT. Translating it yields CTLSGTDTQYF.